This is a list of T cell receptor beta chains from one sample in a study of blood T cell repertoires in COVID-19. Produced via immunoSEQ multiplex PCR; TCRdb's table is partial and in-frame only. The data contain around 100,000 clones, nearly 90% of them seen just once; the ten biggest clones take up around 2%. The sequenced sample consisted of peripheral blood. These receptors were taken from a man over 45 with active COVID-19. Both conserved end residues are part of each CDR3. Fields, in order: CDR3 protein, CDR3 DNA, clone size, J gene, V gene, D gene. A D gene is named only where the DNA matches it firmly. For some rows the clone size is stated as once, few or many, or as a class when expanded; others skip it.

CDR3 protein: CASSFLRGANTDTQYF; CDR3 DNA: TGTGCCAGCAGCTTTTTGCGGGGGGCAAACACAGATACGCAGTATTTT; clone size: NA; J gene: TRBJ2-3; V gene: TRBV7-2; D gene: TRBD2
CDR3 protein: CASSVETGSTGELFF; CDR3 DNA: TGTGCCAGTAGTGTAGAAACAGGAAGCACCGGGGAGCTGTTTTTT; clone size: NA; J gene: TRBJ2-2; V gene: TRBV19; D gene: NA
CDR3 protein: CASSAEGTKEETQYF; CDR3 DNA: TGTGCCAGCAGCGCGGAGGGGACTAAAGAAGAGACCCAGTACTTC; clone size: NA; J gene: TRBJ2-5; V gene: TRBV5-4; D gene: TRBD2
CDR3 protein: CASSLGEWTGDGKLFF; CDR3 DNA: TGTGCCAGCAGCTTGGGGGAGTGGACAGGGGATGGAAAACTGTTTTTT; clone size: NA; J gene: TRBJ1-4; V gene: TRBV5-5; D gene: TRBD1
CDR3 protein: CAISASADTQYF; CDR3 DNA: TGTGCCATCAGTGCTAGCGCAGATACGCAGTATTTT; clone size: once; J gene: TRBJ2-3; V gene: TRBV10-3; D gene: NA
CDR3 protein: CSVVVFNGYTF; CDR3 DNA: TGCAGCGTTGTTGTTTTTAATGGCTACACCTTC; clone size: NA; J gene: TRBJ1-2; V gene: TRBV29-1; D gene: NA
CDR3 protein: CATPKRSTDTQYF; CDR3 DNA: TGTGCCACCCCCAAACGGAGCACAGATACGCAGTATTTT; clone size: NA; J gene: TRBJ2-3; V gene: TRBV24-1; D gene: NA
CDR3 protein: CASSTGGTGGRGYTF; CDR3 DNA: TGTGCCAGCAGCACCGGAGGGACAGGGGGTAGGGGCTACACCTTC; clone size: NA; J gene: TRBJ1-2; V gene: TRBV19; D gene: TRBD1
CDR3 protein: CASSFRGKGVNTEAFF; CDR3 DNA: TGCGCCAGCAGCTTCAGGGGAAAGGGGGTGAACACTGAAGCTTTCTTT; clone size: NA; J gene: TRBJ1-1; V gene: TRBV5-1; D gene: NA
CDR3 protein: CASSSPWTGGGYTF; CDR3 DNA: TGTGCCAGTAGTTCGCCTTGGACAGGGGGAGGCTACACCTTC; clone size: NA; J gene: TRBJ1-2; V gene: TRBV19; D gene: TRBD1
CDR3 protein: CASSSTGSGYF; CDR3 DNA: TGTGCCAGCAGTTCCACAGGTAGCGGGTACTTC; clone size: NA; J gene: TRBJ2-7; V gene: TRBV6-2/TRBV6-3; D gene: NA
CDR3 protein: CASIAPPSGGLSIGEQFF; CDR3 DNA: TGTGCCAGCATAGCCCCCCCTAGCGGGGGCCTGTCTATCGGTGAGCAGTTCTTC; clone size: NA; J gene: TRBJ2-1; V gene: TRBV11-2; D gene: TRBD2
CDR3 protein: CASSQGPGGGDHSPLHF; CDR3 DNA: TGCGCCAGCAGCCAAGGCCCCGGCGGGGGCGATCATTCACCCCTCCACTTT; clone size: NA; J gene: TRBJ1-6; V gene: TRBV4-1; D gene: NA
CDR3 protein: CASSADSKYGYTF; CDR3 DNA: TGCGCCAGCAGCGCGGACAGCAAGTATGGCTACACCTTC; clone size: NA; J gene: TRBJ1-2; V gene: TRBV5-1; D gene: NA
CDR3 protein: CATSPDREGGELFF; CDR3 DNA: TGTGCCACCAGTCCGGACAGGGAGGGCGGGGAGCTGTTTTTT; clone size: NA; J gene: TRBJ2-2; V gene: TRBV24-1; D gene: NA
CDR3 protein: CASSWGDSPTFF; CDR3 DNA: TGTGCCAGCAGCTGGGGGGACTCGCCAACGTTCTTC; clone size: NA; J gene: TRBJ2-1; V gene: TRBV5-6; D gene: NA
CDR3 protein: CASSPQGNTEAFF; CDR3 DNA: TGTGCCAGCTCACCCCAGGGGAACACTGAAGCTTTCTTT; clone size: NA; J gene: TRBJ1-1; V gene: TRBV18; D gene: NA
CDR3 protein: CASSLNTGPANEQYF; CDR3 DNA: TGTGCCAGCAGCTTAAATACAGGGCCGGCGAACGAGCAGTACTTC; clone size: NA; J gene: TRBJ2-7; V gene: TRBV5-6; D gene: NA
CDR3 protein: CASSLGPGLAGGRAQYF; CDR3 DNA: TGCGCCAGCAGCTTGGGCCCGGGACTAGCGGGGGGGAGAGCCCAGTACTTC; clone size: NA; J gene: TRBJ2-5; V gene: TRBV5-1; D gene: TRBD2
CDR3 protein: CASRDPRGASGAPSYEQYF; CDR3 DNA: TGTGCCAGCAGGGACCCCCGAGGTGCTAGCGGGGCCCCGTCCTACGAGCAGTACTTC; clone size: NA; J gene: TRBJ2-7; V gene: TRBV2; D gene: TRBD2
CDR3 protein: CASSRSWTDSYEQYF; CDR3 DNA: TGTGCCAGCAGCAGAAGCTGGACAGACTCCTACGAGCAGTACTTC; clone size: few; J gene: TRBJ2-7; V gene: TRBV7-8; D gene: NA
CDR3 protein: CACFRSSYNSPLHF; CDR3 DNA: TGTGCCTGCTTTCGTAGCTCCTATAATTCACCCCTCCACTTT; clone size: NA; J gene: TRBJ1-6; V gene: TRBV30; D gene: NA
CDR3 protein: CASGLGSGQPQHF; CDR3 DNA: TGTGCTAGTGGTTTGGGTTCCGGTCAGCCCCAGCATTTT; clone size: NA; J gene: TRBJ1-5; V gene: TRBV12-5; D gene: NA
CDR3 protein: CASSTGSIGNTIYF; CDR3 DNA: TGTGCCAGCAGTACCGGGAGCATCGGAAACACCATATATTTT; clone size: NA; J gene: TRBJ1-3; V gene: TRBV6-5; D gene: NA
CDR3 protein: CASSLRQGAVGYTF; CDR3 DNA: TGTGCCAGCAGCTTGAGACAGGGGGCCGTTGGCTACACCTTC; clone size: NA; J gene: TRBJ1-2; V gene: TRBV5-6; D gene: TRBD1
CDR3 protein: CASSFTTGTGELFF; CDR3 DNA: TGCGCCAGCAGCTTCACGACTGGCACCGGGGAGCTGTTTTTT; clone size: NA; J gene: TRBJ2-2; V gene: TRBV5-1; D gene: NA
CDR3 protein: CASSRLTSGGTIGPQETQYF; CDR3 DNA: TGTGCCAGCAGCCGCCTGACTAGCGGGGGAACAATAGGACCCCAAGAGACCCAGTACTTC; clone size: NA; J gene: TRBJ2-5; V gene: TRBV4-2; D gene: TRBD2
CDR3 protein: CSARSYNEQFF; CDR3 DNA: TGCAGTGCTAGGAGCTACAATGAGCAGTTCTTC; clone size: NA; J gene: TRBJ2-1; V gene: TRBV20-1; D gene: NA
CDR3 protein: CASSLARRGNYGYTF; CDR3 DNA: TGTGCCAGCAGCTTAGCCCGGCGGGGGAACTATGGCTACACCTTC; clone size: NA; J gene: TRBJ1-2; V gene: TRBV5-6; D gene: NA
CDR3 protein: CASSPWGGATEAFF; CDR3 DNA: TGTGCCAGCAGCCCCTGGGGGGGGGCGACTGAAGCTTTCTTT; clone size: NA; J gene: TRBJ1-1; V gene: TRBV7-2; D gene: NA
CDR3 protein: CARRRGNDEQYF; CDR3 DNA: TGTGCCCGTCGAAGGGGGAACGACGAGCAGTACTTC; clone size: few; J gene: TRBJ2-7; V gene: TRBV19; D gene: NA
CDR3 protein: CASSVDRGLYSEQYF; CDR3 DNA: TGTGCCAGCAGCGTGGACAGGGGGCTTTACTCCGAGCAGTACTTC; clone size: once; J gene: TRBJ2-7; V gene: TRBV11-3; D gene: TRBD1
CDR3 protein: CASSFRRTLGLRTGELFF; CDR3 DNA: TGTGCCAGCAGTTTCAGACGGACACTCGGGTTGAGGACCGGGGAGCTGTTTTTT; clone size: NA; J gene: TRBJ2-2; V gene: TRBV6-2/TRBV6-3; D gene: NA
CDR3 protein: CASSLGPGTGALEQYF; CDR3 DNA: TGTGCCAGCAGCTTAGGCCCGGGGACAGGGGCTCTCGAGCAGTACTTC; clone size: NA; J gene: TRBJ2-7; V gene: TRBV7-2; D gene: TRBD1
CDR3 protein: CASSYSRGGYYGYTF; CDR3 DNA: TGTGCCAGCAGTTACAGTAGGGGGGGCTACTATGGCTACACCTTC; clone size: once; J gene: TRBJ1-2; V gene: TRBV6-5; D gene: NA
CDR3 protein: CASRGLAGGGEQYF; CDR3 DNA: TGTGCCAGCAGGGGACTAGCGGGGGGTGGTGAGCAGTACTTC; clone size: NA; J gene: TRBJ2-7; V gene: TRBV6-6; D gene: TRBD2
CDR3 protein: CASSDARGGGETQYF; CDR3 DNA: TGTGCCAGCAGCGACGCAAGGGGGGGCGGGGAGACCCAGTACTTC; clone size: NA; J gene: TRBJ2-5; V gene: TRBV11-2; D gene: NA
CDR3 protein: CASSSRQGGNTEAFF; CDR3 DNA: TGTGCCAGCAGCTCGCGACAGGGGGGGAACACTGAAGCTTTCTTT; clone size: NA; J gene: TRBJ1-1; V gene: TRBV7-9; D gene: TRBD1
CDR3 protein: CAWNRDTEAFF; CDR3 DNA: TGTGCCTGGAACCGGGACACTGAAGCTTTCTTT; clone size: NA; J gene: TRBJ1-1; V gene: TRBV30; D gene: NA
CDR3 protein: CASSVTYEQYF; CDR3 DNA: TGTGCCAGCAGCGTTACCTACGAGCAGTACTTC; clone size: NA; J gene: TRBJ2-7; V gene: TRBV6-5; D gene: NA
CDR3 protein: CASSFDRGFYNSPLHF; CDR3 DNA: TGTGCCAGCAGTTTCGACAGGGGGTTTTATAATTCACCCCTCCACTTT; clone size: NA; J gene: TRBJ1-6; V gene: TRBV7-9; D gene: TRBD1
CDR3 protein: CASSLPPSGTPTQYF; CDR3 DNA: TGTGCCAGCAGCTTACCCCCTAGCGGGACCCCTACGCAGTATTTT; clone size: NA; J gene: TRBJ2-3; V gene: TRBV7-9; D gene: TRBD2
CDR3 protein: CASSPFLAGGPIWVNEQFF; CDR3 DNA: TGTGCCAGCAGCCCCTTTCTAGCGGGGGGGCCTATATGGGTCAATGAGCAGTTCTTC; clone size: NA; J gene: TRBJ2-1; V gene: TRBV3-1/TRBV3-2; D gene: TRBD2
CDR3 protein: CASSEAAKVNTEAFF; CDR3 DNA: TGTGCCAGCAGTGAAGCTGCGAAAGTGAACACTGAAGCTTTCTTT; clone size: NA; J gene: TRBJ1-1; V gene: TRBV6-1; D gene: NA
CDR3 protein: CASSTREDRGNEQFF; CDR3 DNA: TGCGCCAGCAGCACTAGGGAGGACAGGGGGAATGAGCAGTTCTTC; clone size: NA; J gene: TRBJ2-1; V gene: TRBV5-1; D gene: TRBD1
CDR3 protein: CAISEPTNTEAFF; CDR3 DNA: TGTGCCATCAGTGAGCCAACTAACACTGAAGCTTTCTTT; clone size: NA; J gene: TRBJ1-1; V gene: TRBV10-3; D gene: NA